Listed here are 21 T cell receptor beta chains from one sample, sequenced in a study of T cell responses to AZD1222 COVID-19 vaccine. Measured with immunoSEQ multiplex PCR; TCRdb has only the in-frame clones, and not every one. This sample yields about 180,000 clones, of which around nine tenths are seen a single time; approximately 7.7% belongs to the top ten. Sample: peripheral blood, taken on day 0 of AZD1222 vaccination. The source of these receptors is an adult in good health.

This chain's CDR3 is CASSLQGLNTEAFF. The DNA of the CDR3 is TGTGCCAGCAGCTTACAGGGTCTGAACACTGAAGCTTTCTTT. V gene TRBV3-1 (or the pseudogene TRBV3-2) combines with J gene TRBJ1-1; TRBD1 is a possible D gene (6 bases). The CDR3 runs to 14 residues. CDR1 and CDR2 (germline): LGHDT, YNNKEL (reference sequence). V shed 5 bases and J shed 0 bases, with 10 bases lying between them.

The chain carries TRBV5-1 and TRBJ1-2; D gene unclear. CDR1 and CDR2 from the germline V gene are SGHRS and YFSETQ. This CDR3 comprises 14 residues. Trimming took off 0 bases at V and 4 bases at J, with 10 bases between the two ends. The CDR3 region is CASSLEPDFYGYTF. CDR3 nucleotides: TGCGCCAGCAGCTTGGAGCCGGATTTCTATGGCTACACCTTC.

The J gene is TRBJ1-4, the V gene TRBV29-1, with 7 bases matching TRBD1. The CDR3 extends over 13 amino acids. Germline CDR1 reads SQVTM; CDR2 reads ANQGSEA. Trimming took 7 bases from V and 5 from J; bases not matched to a gene: 7. CDR3 nucleotides: TGCAGCGGGAGGACAGGTTGGAATGAAAAACTGTTTTTT. The encoded protein is CSGRTGWNEKLFF.

The V call is TRBV3-1 (or the pseudogene TRBV3-2), the J call TRBJ1-2; D is unclear. Germline-derived CDR1 and CDR2 are LGHDT and YNNKEL (reference sequence). The ends were cut back, 0 bases at V and 7 bases at J, with 6 bases in the middle. This CDR3 contains 12 residues. The CDR3 coding sequence is TGTGCCAGCAGCCAAGATTCACGTGGCTACACCTTC. It yields the protein CASSQDSRGYTF.

This sequence joins TRBV2 and TRBJ2-3, with a weak D call TRBD2 (5 bases). The CDR3 contains 13 residues. Trimming pared 8 bases from V and 2 bases from J, leaving 11 bases between. In germline, CDR1 is SNHLY, CDR2 FYNNEI. This CDR3 is CASGQRNTDTQYF. CDR3 DNA sequence: TGTGCCAGCGGGCAGCGGAACACAGATACGCAGTATTTT.

V is TRBV7-8 and J is TRBJ2-5; D is unclear. With 7 bases removed from V and 5 bases from J, the gap between germline ends came to 17 bases. Germline lookup yields CDR1 SGHVS and CDR2 FQNEAQ. The CDR3 loop spans 14 amino acids. This chain's CDR3 is CASNTDRYTETQYF. The CDR3 DNA sequence: TGTGCCAGCAACACGGACCGCTATACTGAGACCCAGTACTTC.

This clone was counted a single time. This chain links TRBV5-1 with TRBJ1-4; 9 nucleotides agree with TRBD1. J gave up 0 bases and V 2 bases, and 11 bases lay outside the gene matches. Germline CDR1 is SGHRS and CDR2 is YFSETQ. This CDR3 is 19 amino acids long. The CDR3 here is CASSFYPGQGKATNEKLFF. The CDR3 DNA reads as TGCGCCAGCAGCTTCTATCCGGGACAGGGAAAAGCAACTAATGAAAAACTGTTTTTT.

The rearrangement links TRBV30 to TRBJ1-1; no firm D call. Trimming pared 5 bases from V and 1 base from J, leaving 8 bases between. The CDR3 extends over 12 amino acids. Germline CDR1 and CDR2: GTSNPN and SVGIG (reference sequence). The CDR3 reads CAWGQKNTEAFF. The CDR3 DNA sequence: TGTGCCTGGGGGCAAAAGAACACTGAAGCTTTCTTT.

This rearrangement joins TRBV25-1 to TRBJ2-3; D is possibly TRBD1 or TRBD2 (5 bases each). Trimming stripped 8 bases from V and 5 bases from J, with 17 bases between. Germline V lookup: CDR1 MGHDK, CDR2 SYGVNS. The length of the CDR3 is 14 residues. CDR3 DNA: TGTGCCAGCGGGGGACCTGAATTAGGAGATACGCAGTATTTT. It is translated as CASGGPELGDTQYF. The complete variable domain, with remaining parts taken from reference TRBV25-1 and TRBJ2-3, reads EADIYQTPRYLVIGTGKKITLECSQTMGHDKMYWYQQDPGMELHLIHYSYGVNSTEKGDLSSESTVSRIRTEHFPLTLESARPSHTSQYLCASGGPELGDTQYFGPGTRLTVL.

The chain is built from TRBV5-4 and TRBJ1-2; TRBD1 is a possible D gene (5 bases). With 4 bases removed from V and 4 bases from J, the gap between germline ends came to 14 bases. Per the germline V gene, CDR1 is SGHNT and CDR2 is YYREEE (reference sequence). This CDR3 spans 14 amino acids. The CDR3 reads CASSRWGGPYGYTF. CDR3 sequence (DNA): TGTGCCAGCAGCCGTTGGGGGGGACCCTATGGCTACACCTTC.

The rearrangement uses TRBV6-5 and TRBJ1-6; 7 bases line up with TRBD1. The CDR3 has 13 residues. CDR1 and CDR2 from the germline V gene are MNHEY and SVGAGI. The ends lost 5 bases at V and 7 bases at J; junction bases unmatched: 2. The CDR3 region has the DNA TGTGCCAGCAGTCGACAGGGCAATTCACCCCTCCACTTT. Translated, it gives CASSRQGNSPLHF.

The V call is TRBV3-1 (or the pseudogene TRBV3-2), the J call TRBJ1-1; D is undetermined. Trimming took 0 bases from V and 1 from J, leaving 3 bases between them. The CDR3 runs to 13 residues. The germline gives CDR1 LGHDT, CDR2 YNNKEL (reference sequence). CDR3 in amino acids: CASSQERNTEAFF. The CDR3 coding sequence is TGTGCCAGCAGCCAAGAAAGGAACACTGAAGCTTTCTTT.

V and J are TRBV6-9 and TRBJ2-7; TRBD2 is a possible D gene (6 bases). The CDR3 extends over 16 amino acids. The germline V gene encodes CDR1 MNHGY and CDR2 SVAAGI. Trimming cost V 6 bases and J 3 bases, with 21 bases left between them. CDR3 protein: CASRCYRGIMNYEQYF. In DNA, the CDR3 is TGTGCCAGCAGATGCTACCGGGGGATCATGAACTACGAGCAGTACTTC.

The rearrangement uses TRBV19 and TRBJ2-3, with D maybe TRBD2 (6 bases). In germline, CDR1 is LNHDA, CDR2 SQIVND (reference sequence). Trimming removed 6 bases at V and 4 bases at J, with 14 bases between. The CDR3 is made up of 14 amino acids. DNA for the CDR3: TGTGCCAGTAGCCAGGTCTCGGGGGCAGATACGCAGTATTTT. Its translation: CASSQVSGADTQYF.

This rearrangement joins TRBV19 to TRBJ1-2, with TRBD1 as a possible D gene (5 bases). V was clipped by 5 bases and J by 0 bases, with 13 bases between them. This CDR3 spans 15 amino acids. Germline values: CDR1 LNHDA, CDR2 SQIVND (reference sequence). The CDR3 coding sequence is TGTGCCAGTAGTCTCAAAGGGGCCTCTAACTATGGCTACACCTTC. It specifies CASSLKGASNYGYTF.

This clone appeared a single time. The chain combines TRBV11-2 with TRBJ2-7, with D possibly TRBD1 on 6 matching bases. Germline values: CDR1 SGHAT, CDR2 FQNNGV. V dropped 5 bases and J dropped 3 bases, with 17 bases sitting between them. The CDR3 runs 15 residues. The CDR3 sequence is CASSLTGMKGYEQYF. For the CDR3, the DNA is TGTGCCAGCAGCCTCACAGGGATGAAAGGCTACGAGCAGTACTTC.

The chain links TRBV6-5 to TRBJ2-5, with a weak D call TRBD1 (6 bases). The CDR3 covers 15 residues. V was trimmed by 6 bases and J by 5 bases, leaving 19 bases between them. Germline assignment: CDR1 MNHEY and CDR2 SVGAGI. This chain's CDR3 is CASSPEKSRGETQYF. The CDR3 region has the DNA TGTGCCAGCAGCCCCGAGAAGAGTAGGGGGGAGACCCAGTACTTC.

This clone was detected only once. CDR3 DNA: TGTGCCAGCAGCCAACCGACAGGGACGAATGAGCAGTTCTTC. This gives the protein CASSQPTGTNEQFF. The rearrangement joins TRBV7-3 to TRBJ2-1; 7 bases are shared with TRBD1. This CDR3 is 14 amino acids long. Unmatched junction bases numbered 8, after V lost 5 bases and J lost 7 bases. Looked up from germline, CDR1 is SGHTA and CDR2 is FQGTGA.

CDR3 sequence: CASSGGRPDTQYF. The CDR3 region has the DNA TGTGCCAGCAGCGGGGGCCGCCCAGATACGCAGTATTTT. The chain joins TRBV11-3 to TRBJ2-3; TRBD1 might be the D (6 bases). The V end was cut by 5 bases, the J end by 4 bases, with 10 bases between. The CDR3 totals 13 residues. CDR1 is SGHNT and CDR2 is YENEEA in the germline V gene.

The DNA of the CDR3 is TGTGCCACCCCGGGACAGTCCAGAGTGGGAGCTTTCTTT. Translating gives CATPGQSRVGAFF. This chain uses TRBV6-5 with TRBJ1-1; the match to TRBD1 covers 7 bases. Germline V lookup: CDR1 MNHEY, CDR2 SVGAGI. The trim removed 10 bases at V and 10 bases at J, leaving 15 bases unmatched. The CDR3 sequence is 13 residues long.

The rearrangement links TRBV30 to TRBJ1-5; tentatively, D is TRBD1 (6 bases). Trimming removed 4 bases at V and 7 bases at J, with 20 bases between. CDR3 length equals 15 residues. CDR1 is GTSNPN and CDR2 is SVGIG in the germline V gene (reference sequence). CDR3 in amino acids: CAWNAGGQHMQPQHF. The CDR3 nucleotides are TGTGCCTGGAATGCGGGGGGGCAACATATGCAGCCCCAGCATTTT.